The 5 T cell receptor beta chains below all came from one sample that was sequenced in a study of response to subunit inactivated influenza vaccine (dated by TCRdb to the late 2010s). The library relied on RT-PCR. Sequencing used an Illumina HiSeq 2500. The public reads were run again by TCRdb, first through fastp at Q25 and then through MiXCR, and only productive beta chains were kept. Each entry is one CDR3 protein sequence, shown with its most common DNA and genes. The sample includes hundreds of thousands of distinct CDR3 sequences, with 15% to 17% observed a single time. The ten largest clones represent around a tenth of the sample. The sample in question was PBMCs from blood, obtained 11 to 12 days after vaccination. Source of these receptors: a man aged 45 to 65 who received an inactivated influenza vaccine. Donor details come from another sample of the same person, matched by shared clones.

This chain joins TRBV20-1 and TRBJ1-5, with 7 bases that match TRBD1. With V trimmed by 3 bases and J by 3 bases, 5 bases remained unmatched. The CDR3 totals 14 residues. Germline V gene lookup returns CDR1 DFQATT and CDR2 SNEGSKA (reference sequence). CDR3 sequence: CSARGDRPNQPQHF. The CDR3 DNA sequence: TGCAGTGCTAGGGGGGACAGACCCAATCAGCCCCAGCATTTT.

This clonotype was recorded a few times. The chain joins TRBV7-2 to TRBJ2-7, with no clear D. V was shortened by 5 bases and J by 6 bases, with 11 bases between the two germline ends. The CDR3 is 12 amino acids. Germline values: CDR1 SGHTA, CDR2 FQGNSA. In DNA, the CDR3 is TGTGCCAGCAGCCCCCGACGTGCCGAGCAGTACTTC. Its translation is CASSPRRAEQYF.

A few counts support this clonotype. The rearrangement joins TRBV5-1 to TRBJ2-7, with TRBD1 matching 7 bases. The germline gives CDR1 SGHRS, CDR2 YFSETQ. The CDR3 has 15 residues. Trimming cost V 4 bases and J 3 bases; bases outside gene matches: 10. Here the CDR3 reads CASSPRDRGFYEQYF. Here the CDR3 DNA reads TGCGCCAGCAGCCCCCGGGACAGAGGATTCTACGAGCAGTACTTC.

This clonotype turned up a few times. CDR3 DNA: TGCGCCAGCAGTTCCACCGGGATACTTGAAGCTTTCTTT. Its translation: CASSSTGILEAFF. This sequence joins TRBV5-1 and TRBJ1-1; D remains unclear. CDR1 is SGHRS, CDR2 YFSETQ, per germline. The V end lost 5 bases, the J end lost 7 bases, and 15 bases lay between the germline ends. The CDR3 extends over 13 amino acids.

The DNA for the CDR3 is TGCAGTGCTAGTGGCAGGGGGAGCACAGATACGCAGTATTTT. Protein sequence: CSASGRGSTDTQYF. The genes are TRBV20-1 and TRBJ2-3; the match to TRBD1 covers 7 bases. From germline, CDR1 is DFQATT and CDR2 SNEGSKA (reference sequence). The CDR3 is 14 amino acids. V lost 3 bases to trimming and J lost 0 bases; unmatched junction nucleotides: 3.